The clone carrying this T cell receptor (beta chain) was observed a handful of times. These data come from a study of blood T cell repertoires in COVID-19. Overall study: Samples taken during acute and convalescent COVID-19 were collected in the United States, Italy and Spain. In each case, the material was cDNA or gDNA derived from T cells, B-cell-depleted T cells, or PBMCs.

This CDR3 is built from 15 residues. Germline CDR1 and CDR2: ENHRY and SYGVKD. The junction had 11 bases not matched to a gene; V was cut back by 5 bases and J by 8 bases. Per the study methods: Counts of nucleated cells, estimated from reference gene primer amplification, were obtained. The data were produced by immunoSEQ multiplex PCR, yet TCRdb's version contains in-frame clones alone and is incomplete. The V and J calls and clone size are taken from that table; D and trimming were inferred from the DNA. This table has 50,000 to 60,000 clones, around 90% appearing once. The receptor was derived from a human donor in a cohort sampled during active COVID-19. Input material: peripheral blood. This chain joins TRBV10-3 and TRBJ1-5; 8 nucleotides agree with TRBD1. CDR3 in amino acids: CAISSGTGQVEPQHF. In DNA, the CDR3 is TGTGCCATCAGTTCCGGGACAGGACAAGTTGAGCCCCAGCATTTT.